The sequence of this TCR beta chain was determined in a study of OX40 agonist ivuxolimab in advanced cancers. About the study: Across the patients, intravenous ivuxolimab was delivered every 2 weeks at 0.01 to 10 mg/kg.

V shed 7 bases and J 0 bases; nucleotides not matched to a gene: 9. This CDR3 spans 17 amino acids. Germline V gene lookup returns CDR1 MDHEN and CDR2 SYDVKM. General study points: Partial responders at 0.1-3.0 mg/kg had among the lowest clonal expansion. Some patients who did not respond also had low normalized T-cell clonal expansion. The study found that CD8+ T cells averaged more expanded clones than CD4+.

Method: immunoSEQ multiplex PCR; TCRdb's copy keeps in-frame clones and lacks some. The repertoire holds some 90,000 clones, with roughly 89% as singletons. Comment on this clone: Its antigen is currently unknown.

The chain joins TRBV28 to TRBJ2-6; TRBD1 matches at 7 bases. This sequence was found in an adult with an advanced solid tumor such as melanoma, head and neck, liver or kidney cancer. The input for sequencing was CD4+ or CD8+ T cells sorted from blood, taken in a trial of the OX40 agonist ivuxolimab. The CDR3: CASTPVTGSSGANVLTF. CDR3 coding DNA: TGTGCCAGCACCCCCGTGACAGGGAGCTCTGGGGCCAACGTCCTGACTTTC. Variable domain in full (rest from reference TRBV28 and TRBJ2-6): DVKVTQSSRYLVKRTGEKVFLECVQDMDHENMFWYRQDPGLGLRLIYFSYDVKMKEKGDIPEGYSVSREKKERFSLILESASTNQTSMYLCASTPVTGSSGANVLTFGAGSRLTVL.